Each of the 3 T cell receptor beta chains below was sequenced from the same sample in a study of blood T cell repertoires in COVID-19. Here immunoSEQ multiplex PCR was the method, and the copy in TCRdb shows in-frame clones only, minus some. This sample has 350,000 or so clones, with about nine tenths found just once. The material sequenced was PBMCs or T cells enriched from blood (not recorded which). All receptors come from a woman in her 30s who had been exposed to COVID-19.

The sample holds one count of this clone. The CDR3 nucleotides are TGTGCCAGCAGCCCCCGTGCTAGCGGGAGCGAGCAGTTCTTC. Amino acid sequence: CASSPRASGSEQFF. The chain couples TRBV7-9 to TRBJ2-1, with 10 positions matching TRBD2. The CDR3 consists of 14 residues. In germline, CDR1 is SEHNR, CDR2 FQNEAQ (reference sequence). Trimming took 5 bases from V and 10 from J; bases not matched to a gene: 8.

The chain links TRBV10-2 to TRBJ1-5; TRBD1 matches 8 bases. There are 15 residues in the CDR3. With V trimmed by 3 bases and J by 9 bases, 10 bases remained unmatched. Germline V gene sequence: CDR1 WSHSY, CDR2 SAAADI. CDR3 nucleotides: TGCGCCAGCAGTGAAAGAGTACAGGGGGTATCGCCCCAGCATTTT. This translates into CASSERVQGVSPQHF.

The chain uses TRBV18 and TRBJ2-1; D is ambiguous. This CDR3 comprises 15 residues. V was cut by 0 bases and J by 5 bases, with 11 bases left in between. CDR1 and CDR2 from the germline V gene are KGHSH and LQKENI. The chain's CDR3 is CASSPPIPSHNEQFF. Here the CDR3 DNA reads TGTGCCAGCTCACCACCGATCCCTAGTCACAATGAGCAGTTCTTC.